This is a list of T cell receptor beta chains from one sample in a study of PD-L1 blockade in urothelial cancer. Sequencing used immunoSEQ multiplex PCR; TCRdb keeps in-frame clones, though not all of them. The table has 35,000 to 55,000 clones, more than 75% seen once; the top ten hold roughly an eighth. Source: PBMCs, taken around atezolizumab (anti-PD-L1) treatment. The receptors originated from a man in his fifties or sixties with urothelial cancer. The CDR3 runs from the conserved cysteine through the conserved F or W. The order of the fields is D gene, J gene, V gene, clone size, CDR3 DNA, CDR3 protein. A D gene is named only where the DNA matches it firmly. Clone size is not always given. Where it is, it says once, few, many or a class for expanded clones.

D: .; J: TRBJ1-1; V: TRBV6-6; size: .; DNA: TGTGCCAGCAGTTACGGTGGGGCAGTCGGCACTGAAGCTTTCTTT; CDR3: CASSYGGAVGTEAFF
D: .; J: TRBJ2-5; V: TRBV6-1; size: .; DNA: TGTGCCAGCAGTGTGGCCGCACGAGAGACCCAGTACTTC; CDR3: CASSVAARETQYF
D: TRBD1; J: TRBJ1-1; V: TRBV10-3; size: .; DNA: TGTGCCATCAGTGGGGGACAGGGTCCTGAAGCTTTCTTT; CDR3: CAISGGQGPEAFF
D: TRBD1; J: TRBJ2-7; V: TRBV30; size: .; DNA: TGTGCCTGGGGGGGACGGACAGGGTTTAGCGAGCAGTACTTC; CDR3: CAWGGRTGFSEQYF
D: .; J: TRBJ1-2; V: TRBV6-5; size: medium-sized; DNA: TGTGCCAGCAGTTACTCGAATTCAGGGGAAGGCTACACCTTC; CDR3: CASSYSNSGEGYTF
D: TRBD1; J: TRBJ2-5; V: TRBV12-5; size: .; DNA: TGTGCTAGTGGGGACAGGGGGCAAGTTGAGGAGACCCAGTACTTC; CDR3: CASGDRGQVEETQYF
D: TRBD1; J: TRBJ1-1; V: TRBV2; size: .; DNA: TGTGCCAGCAGCTCGGGACAGACGAACACTGAAGCTTTCTTT; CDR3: CASSSGQTNTEAFF
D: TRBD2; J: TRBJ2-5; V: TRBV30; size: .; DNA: TGTGCCTGGAGTACTCTTCAAAAGGGACTAGCGGGGGGGGAGACCCAGTACTTC; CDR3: CAWSTLQKGLAGGETQYF
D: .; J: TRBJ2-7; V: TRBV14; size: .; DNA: TGTGCCAGCAGCCAAGGGAGCGAGCAGTACTTC; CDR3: CASSQGSEQYF
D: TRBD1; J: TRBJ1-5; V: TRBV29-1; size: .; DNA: TGCAGCGTAGGGACAGAGGGTCAGGCCCAGCATTTT; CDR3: CSVGTEGQAQHF
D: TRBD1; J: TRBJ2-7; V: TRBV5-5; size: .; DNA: TGTGCCAGCAGCCGGGACAGGCCAACCTACGAGCAGTACTTC; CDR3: CASSRDRPTYEQYF
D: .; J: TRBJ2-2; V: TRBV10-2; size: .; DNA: TGCGCCAGCAGATTAGCGGTTACCGGGGAGCTGTTTTTT; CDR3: CASRLAVTGELFF
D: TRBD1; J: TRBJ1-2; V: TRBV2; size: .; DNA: TGTGCCAGCAGTGGGGACAGGGGGGTTTCTGGCGGCTACACCTTC; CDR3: CASSGDRGVSGGYTF
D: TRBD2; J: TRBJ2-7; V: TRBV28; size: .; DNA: TGTGCCAGCACCGGGGGGGGGCCGAGCTCCTACGAGCAGTACTTC; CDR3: CASTGGGPSSYEQYF
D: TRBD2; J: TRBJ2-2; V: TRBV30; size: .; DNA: TGTGCCTGGAGGACAACTAGCGGGAGGGCCGGGACCGGGGAGCTGTTTTTT; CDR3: CAWRTTSGRAGTGELFF
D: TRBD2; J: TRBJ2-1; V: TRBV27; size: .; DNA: TGTGCCAGCAATAGGGGACTAGCGGGAGTTCACGAGCAGTTCTTC; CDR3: CASNRGLAGVHEQFF
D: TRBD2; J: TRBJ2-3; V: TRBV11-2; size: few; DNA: TGTGCCAGCAGCTCTCCGGGACTAACGGCAGATACGCAGTATTTT; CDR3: CASSSPGLTADTQYF
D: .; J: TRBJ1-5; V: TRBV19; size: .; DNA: TGTGCCAGTAGTATTAGTAAGGGGCCCCAGCCCCAGCATTTT; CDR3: CASSISKGPQPQHF
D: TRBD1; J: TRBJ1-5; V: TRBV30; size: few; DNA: TGTGCCTGGACAGGGGGTACCAATCAGCCCCAGCATTTT; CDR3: CAWTGGTNQPQHF
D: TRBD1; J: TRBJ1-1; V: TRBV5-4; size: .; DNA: TGTGCCAGCAGCTTCGACAGGGGATACACTGAAGCTTTCTTT; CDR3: CASSFDRGYTEAFF
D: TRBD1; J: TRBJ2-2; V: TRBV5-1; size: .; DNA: TGCGCCAGCAGCTTGTGGGACAGGGGATCTCGAGACACCGGGGAGCTGTTTTTT; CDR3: CASSLWDRGSRDTGELFF
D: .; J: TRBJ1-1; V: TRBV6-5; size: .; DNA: TGTGCCAGCAGTTACGGCACAAAGAACACTGAAGCTTTCTTT; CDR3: CASSYGTKNTEAFF
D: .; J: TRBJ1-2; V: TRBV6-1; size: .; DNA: TGTGCCAGCAGGGCCGGGGGGGGCTATGGCTACACCTTC; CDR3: CASRAGGGYGYTF
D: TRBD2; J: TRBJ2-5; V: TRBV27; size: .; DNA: TGTGCCAGCAGCCAAAAGACTAGCGGGAGTACCCAGTACTTC; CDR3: CASSQKTSGSTQYF
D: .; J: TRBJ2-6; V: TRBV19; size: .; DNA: TGTGCCAGTAGTCTTCAGGTAGTGGGGGCCAACGTCCTGACTTTC; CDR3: CASSLQVVGANVLTF
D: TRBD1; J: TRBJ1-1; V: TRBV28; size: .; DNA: TGTGCCAGCATAGGGACAGACAGGAGGAACACTGAAGCTTTCTTT; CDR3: CASIGTDRRNTEAFF
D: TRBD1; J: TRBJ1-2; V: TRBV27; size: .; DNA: TGTGCCAGCAGTTTGAAAGGGGGCAACTATGGCTACACCTTC; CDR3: CASSLKGGNYGYTF
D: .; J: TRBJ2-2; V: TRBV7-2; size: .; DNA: TGTGCCAGCAGCCCGGTGGGGGGCGGGGAGCTGTTTTTT; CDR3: CASSPVGGGELFF
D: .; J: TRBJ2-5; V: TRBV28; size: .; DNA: TGTGCCAGCAGTTTCTACGGAGCAGGGTACGGGCGAGAGACCCAGTACTTC; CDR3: CASSFYGAGYGRETQYF
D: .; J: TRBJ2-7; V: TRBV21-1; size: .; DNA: TGTGCCAGCAGCAACAGACAGGCCAATTGCTGGGAGCAGTACTTC; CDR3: CASSNRQANCWEQYF
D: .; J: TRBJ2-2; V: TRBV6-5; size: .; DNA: TGTGCCAGCGCTGGGGGAGGGGGCACCGGGGAGCTGTTTTTT; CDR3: CASAGGGGTGELFF
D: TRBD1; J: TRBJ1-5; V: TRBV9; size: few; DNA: TGTGCCAGCACCAAGGAAGGGGGCCTAAGGGTGGACCCGACCAATCAGCCCCAGCATTTT; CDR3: CASTKEGGLRVDPTNQPQHF
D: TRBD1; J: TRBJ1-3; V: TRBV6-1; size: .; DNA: TGTGCCAGCAGTGCGGACAGGGTGAGCTCTGGAAACACCATATATTTT; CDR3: CASSADRVSSGNTIYF